This T cell receptor beta chain was recorded in a study of blood T cell repertoires in COVID-19. Study in general: COVID-19 samples from acute and convalescent phases originated in the United States, Italy and Spain. The analysed material was cDNA or gDNA that came from T cells, B-cell-depleted T cells, or PBMCs.

Original analysis: Estimation of nucleated cell counts was performed using reference gene primer amplification. TCRdb's copy holds only in-frame clones and misses some; the assay was immunoSEQ multiplex PCR. The V and J calls and clone size are taken from that table; D and trimming were inferred from the DNA. The data contain 100,000 or so clones, about four fifths of them singletons. In this sample, this clone turned up once. The clonotype originates from a woman older than 75 with acute or convalescent COVID-19. Material for sequencing was peripheral blood.

Here the CDR3 DNA reads TGTGCCAGCAGCCAAGACGGCACAGATACGCAGTATTTT. Translated, it gives CASSQDGTDTQYF. This sequence joins TRBV3-1 (or the pseudogene TRBV3-2) and TRBJ2-3; no clear D gene. Trimming stripped 0 bases from V and 1 base from J, with 2 bases between. CDR1 LGHDT and CDR2 YNNKEL come from the germline V gene (reference sequence). The CDR3 runs to 13 residues.